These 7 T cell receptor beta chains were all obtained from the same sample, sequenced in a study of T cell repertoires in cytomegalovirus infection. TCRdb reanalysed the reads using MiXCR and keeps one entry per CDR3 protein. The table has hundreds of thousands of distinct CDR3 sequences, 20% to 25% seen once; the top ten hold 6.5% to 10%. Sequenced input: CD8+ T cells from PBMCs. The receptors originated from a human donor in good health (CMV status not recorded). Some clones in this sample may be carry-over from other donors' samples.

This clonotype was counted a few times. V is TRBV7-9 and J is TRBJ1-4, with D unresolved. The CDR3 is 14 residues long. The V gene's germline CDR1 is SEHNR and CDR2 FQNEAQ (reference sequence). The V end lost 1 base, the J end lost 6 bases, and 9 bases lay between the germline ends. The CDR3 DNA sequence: TGTGCCAGCAGCTTAGACCCCAGCGATGAAAAACTGTTTTTT. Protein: CASSLDPSDEKLFF.

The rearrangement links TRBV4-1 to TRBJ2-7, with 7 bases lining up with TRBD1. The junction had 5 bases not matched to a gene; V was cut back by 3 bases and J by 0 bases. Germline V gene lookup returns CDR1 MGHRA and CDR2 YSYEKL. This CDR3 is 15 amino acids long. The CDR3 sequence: CASSHLTGSSYEQYF. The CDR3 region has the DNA TGCGCCAGCAGCCATTTGACAGGGAGCTCCTACGAGCAGTACTTC.

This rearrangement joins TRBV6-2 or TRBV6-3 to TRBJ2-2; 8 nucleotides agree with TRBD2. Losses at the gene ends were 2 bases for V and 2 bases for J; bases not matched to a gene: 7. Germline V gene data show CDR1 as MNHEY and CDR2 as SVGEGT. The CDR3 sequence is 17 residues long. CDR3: CASSYPPRGVNTGELFF. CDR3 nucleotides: TGTGCCAGCAGTTACCCCCCGCGGGGGGTAAACACCGGGGAGCTGTTTTTT.

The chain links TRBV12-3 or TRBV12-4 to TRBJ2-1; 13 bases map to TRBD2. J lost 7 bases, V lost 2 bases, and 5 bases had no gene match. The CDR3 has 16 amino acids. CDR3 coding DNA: TGTGCCAGCAGTTTAATGGGACTAGCGGGGTTGAATGAGCAGTTCTTC. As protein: CASSLMGLAGLNEQFF.

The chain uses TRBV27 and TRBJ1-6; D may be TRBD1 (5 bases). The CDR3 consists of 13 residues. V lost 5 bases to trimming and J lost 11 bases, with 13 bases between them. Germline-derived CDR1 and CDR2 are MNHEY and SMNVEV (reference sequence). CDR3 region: CASSPGPAAPLHF. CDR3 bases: TGTGCCAGCAGTCCGGGACCCGCGGCACCCCTCCACTTT.

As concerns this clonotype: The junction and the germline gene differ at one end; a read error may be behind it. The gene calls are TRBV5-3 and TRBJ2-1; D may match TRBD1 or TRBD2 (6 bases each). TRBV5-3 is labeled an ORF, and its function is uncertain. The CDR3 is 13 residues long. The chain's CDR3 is CASSLEGDIEQFF. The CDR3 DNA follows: TGTGCCAGCAGCTTGGAGGGGGACATTGAGCAGTTCTTC.

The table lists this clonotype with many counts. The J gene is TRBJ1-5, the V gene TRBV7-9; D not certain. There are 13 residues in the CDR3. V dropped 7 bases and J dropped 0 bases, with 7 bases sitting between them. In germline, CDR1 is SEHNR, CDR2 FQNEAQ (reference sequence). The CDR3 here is CASTTYSNQPQHF. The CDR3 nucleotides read TGTGCCAGCACCACGTATAGCAATCAGCCCCAGCATTTT.